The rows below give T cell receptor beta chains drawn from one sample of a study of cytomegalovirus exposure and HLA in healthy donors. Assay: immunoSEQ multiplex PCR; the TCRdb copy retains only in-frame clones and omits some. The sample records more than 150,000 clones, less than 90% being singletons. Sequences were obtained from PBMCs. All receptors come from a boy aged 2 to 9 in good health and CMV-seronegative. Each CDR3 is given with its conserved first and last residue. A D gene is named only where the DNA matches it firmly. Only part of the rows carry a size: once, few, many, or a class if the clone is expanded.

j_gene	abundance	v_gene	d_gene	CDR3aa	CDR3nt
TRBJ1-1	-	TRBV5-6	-	CASSLTGTEAFF	TGTGCCAGCAGCTTGACAGGCACTGAAGCTTTCTTT
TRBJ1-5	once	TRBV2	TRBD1	CASKTGGGNQPQHF	TGTGCCAGCAAAACAGGGGGCGGCAATCAGCCCCAGCATTTT
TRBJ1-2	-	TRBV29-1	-	CSVDYQGANYGYTF	TGCAGCGTTGACTACCAGGGCGCTAACTATGGCTACACCTTC
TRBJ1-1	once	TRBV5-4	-	CASSLWATEAFF	TGTGCCAGCAGCTTATGGGCCACTGAAGCTTTCTTT
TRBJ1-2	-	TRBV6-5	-	CASSYGGGGYGYTF	TGTGCCAGCAGTTACGGAGGGGGGGGCTATGGCTACACCTTC
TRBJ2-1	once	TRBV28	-	CASRGDLLGEQFF	TGTGCCAGCAGGGGAGATCTACTTGGTGAGCAGTTCTTC
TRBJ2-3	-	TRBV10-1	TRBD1	CASSAGAGGADTQYF	TGCGCCAGCAGTGCCGGGGCAGGGGGAGCAGATACGCAGTATTTT
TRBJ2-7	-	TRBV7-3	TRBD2	CASSPGLAGDSYYEQYF	TGTGCCAGCAGCCCCGGACTAGCGGGAGACTCTTACTACGAGCAGTACTTC
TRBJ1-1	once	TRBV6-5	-	CASRLWQGGTEAFF	TGTGCCAGCAGATTGTGGCAGGGTGGTACTGAGGCTTTCTTT
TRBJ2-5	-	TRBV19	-	CASSIDRQETQYF	TGTGCCAGTAGTATAGATAGACAGGAGACCCAGTACTTC
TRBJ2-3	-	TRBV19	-	CASSILGTDTQYF	TGTGCCAGTAGTATCCTAGGCACAGATACGCAGTATTTT
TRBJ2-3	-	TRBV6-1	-	CASSESPGPGTDTQYF	TGTGCCAGCAGTGAATCCCCCGGGCCGGGAACAGATACGCAGTATTTT
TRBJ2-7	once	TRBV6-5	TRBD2	CASSRTSHEQYF	TGTGCCAGCAGCCGGACTAGCCACGAGCAGTACTTC
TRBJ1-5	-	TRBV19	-	CASSISGRDQPQHF	TGTGCCAGTAGTATTTCAGGGAGGGATCAGCCCCAGCATTTT
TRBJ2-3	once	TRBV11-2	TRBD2	CASSLERTSHLTDTQYF	TGTGCCAGCAGCTTAGAGAGGACTAGCCACCTCACAGATACGCAGTATTTT
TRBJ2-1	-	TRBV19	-	CASSIAGDRTNEQFF	TGTGCCAGTAGTATAGCGGGGGATCGAACTAATGAGCAGTTCTTC
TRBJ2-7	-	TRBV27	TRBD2	CASSWAGGTLSYEQYF	TGTGCCAGCAGTTGGGCGGGAGGCACGTTATCCTACGAGCAGTACTTC
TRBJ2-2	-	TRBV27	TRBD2	CASSPGLAPTGELFF	TGTGCCAGCAGCCCGGGACTAGCGCCGACCGGGGAGCTGTTTTTT
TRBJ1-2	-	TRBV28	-	CASSLNSVNYGYTF	TGTGCCAGCAGTTTAAACAGTGTTAACTATGGCTACACCTTC
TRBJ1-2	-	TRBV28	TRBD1	CASREGAGYGYTF	TGTGCCAGCAGGGAGGGGGCCGGGTATGGCTACACCTTC
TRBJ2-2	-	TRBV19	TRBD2	CASSMTGGITGELFF	TGTGCCAGTAGTATGACGGGAGGAATCACCGGGGAGCTGTTTTTT
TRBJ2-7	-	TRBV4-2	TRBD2	CASSQAHWLREGRDEQYF	TGTGCCAGCAGCCAAGCTCATTGGTTGCGGGAGGGCCGCGACGAGCAGTACTTC
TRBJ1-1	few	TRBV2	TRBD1	CASRTTGGDWDQAFF	TGTGCCAGCAGGACGACAGGGGGCGATTGGGATCAAGCTTTCTTT
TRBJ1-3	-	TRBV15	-	CATSRGVSGNTIYF	TGTGCCACCAGCAGAGGAGTCTCTGGAAACACCATATATTTT
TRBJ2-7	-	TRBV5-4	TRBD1	CASSPDRGRSYEQYF	TGTGCCAGCAGCCCGGACAGGGGCCGCTCCTACGAGCAGTACTTC
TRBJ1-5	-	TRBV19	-	CASSDMNRVSSNQPQHF	TGTGCCAGTAGTGATATGAACAGGGTTTCAAGCAATCAGCCCCAGCATTTT
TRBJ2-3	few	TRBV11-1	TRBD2	CASSSSGRGTDTQYF	TGTGCCAGCAGCTCTAGCGGGAGAGGAACAGATACGCAGTATTTT
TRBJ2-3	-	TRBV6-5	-	CASSYKPRANTQYF	TGTGCCAGCAGTTATAAGCCCAGGGCTAATACGCAGTATTTT
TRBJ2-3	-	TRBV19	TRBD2	CASTLSGVTDTQYF	TGTGCCAGTACCCTAAGCGGGGTCACAGATACGCAGTATTTT
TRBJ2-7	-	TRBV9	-	CASSVGHSPYDQQYF	TGTGCCAGCAGCGTGGGCCACTCCCCCTACGATCAGCAGTACTTC
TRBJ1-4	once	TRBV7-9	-	CASSLGHSRANEKLFF	TGTGCCAGCAGCTTAGGACACTCTCGAGCTAATGAAAAACTGTTTTTT
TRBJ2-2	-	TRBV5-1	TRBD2	CASSGGLAGNTGELFF	TGCGCCAGCAGCGGCGGACTAGCGGGAAACACCGGGGAGCTGTTTTTT
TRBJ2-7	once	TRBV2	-	CATRTRYEQYF	TGTGCCACCCGGACTCGCTACGAGCAGTACTTC
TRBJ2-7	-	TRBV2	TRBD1	CASSPTGQGYDEQYF	TGTGCCAGCAGTCCAACGGGACAGGGCTATGACGAGCAGTACTTC
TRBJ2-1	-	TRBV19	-	CASSIAVVSYNEQFF	TGTGCCAGTAGTATAGCAGTCGTCTCCTACAATGAGCAGTTCTTC
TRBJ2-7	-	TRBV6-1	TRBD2	CASNQLAGVREQYF	TGTGCCAGCAACCAGCTAGCGGGGGTACGCGAGCAGTACTTC
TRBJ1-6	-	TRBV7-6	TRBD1	CASSLGQGGSPLHF	TGTGCCAGCAGCCTGGGACAGGGGGGATCACCCCTCCACTTT
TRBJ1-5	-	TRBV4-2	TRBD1	CASSQLLGQGEGPQHF	TGTGCCAGCAGCCAATTACTAGGACAGGGTGAGGGACCCCAGCATTTT
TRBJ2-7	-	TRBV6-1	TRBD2	CASKPSGSYHEQYF	TGTGCCAGCAAACCTAGCGGGAGCTACCACGAGCAGTACTTC
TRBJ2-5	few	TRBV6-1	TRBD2	CASSPPGGRGTQYF	TGTGCCAGCAGTCCTCCGGGGGGTAGGGGGACCCAGTACTTC